This T cell receptor (beta chain) was recorded in a study of beta chain features in type 1 diabetes. The germline V gene encodes CDR1 SQVTM and CDR2 ANQGSEA. V lost 2 bases and J 1 base, leaving 8 bases between the germline ends. The CDR3 totals 13 residues. Points on this clone: No antigen is known for it.

Sequenced material consisted of expressed TCRB transcripts (all of the isolated RNA was reverse transcribed). The data were produced by immunoSEQ multiplex PCR, yet TCRdb's version contains in-frame clones alone and is incomplete. Among about 650,000 clones, roughly 12% were seen once, and the ten largest hold around 0.12%. The authors sorted CD4+ naive, central memory, regulatory and stem cell-like memory cells via CD45RO/CCR7/CD25/CD127/CD95/CD27. Every sorted population was more than 95% pure. Study-level points and caveats: Cells with high TCR expression could be over-represented by cDNA sequencing. TCRB CDR3 length was moderately but significantly reduced in all four CD4+ subsets of Type 1 diabetes patients. Insertions at VDJ junctions were less frequent in type 1 diabetes patients. These patients also deleted more nucleotides at the same junctions.

V usage is TRBV29-1 and J usage is TRBJ1-1, with D perhaps TRBD1 (5 bases). Sequenced input: naive CD4+ T cells from blood. The TCR sequence derives from a man between 25 and 39 years old with type 1 diabetes. CDR3 DNA sequence: TGCAGCGTTGAAAGGCAGGGGAACACTGAAGCTTTCTTT. Its protein is CSVERQGNTEAFF.